Listed here is a single T cell receptor (beta chain). Its target is unknown. This CDR3 contains 14 residues. V lost 7 bases and J lost 0; bases outside the gene matches: 5. From germline, CDR1 is LNHDA and CDR2 SQIVND (reference sequence). These data are taken from a study of T cell responses to AZD1222 COVID-19 vaccine. Findings and limits, study-wide: Just a handful of AZD1222 recipients were seropositive at baseline. CD4 TCRs covered the whole spike, strongest at regions 160-218 and 743-854.

Assay used: immunoSEQ multiplex PCR; TCRdb lists only in-frame clones, some missing. The sample includes around 150,000 clones, 92% of them seen just once. The sequence was obtained from an adult who received the AZD1222 COVID-19 vaccine. The sample in question was peripheral blood, obtained 28 days after the second AZD1222 dose. The chain links TRBV19 to TRBJ1-1; 7 nucleotides align to TRBD1. The CDR3 is CASTDRVMNTEAFF. The CDR3 DNA sequence: TGTGCCAGTACCGACAGGGTTATGAACACTGAAGCTTTCTTT.